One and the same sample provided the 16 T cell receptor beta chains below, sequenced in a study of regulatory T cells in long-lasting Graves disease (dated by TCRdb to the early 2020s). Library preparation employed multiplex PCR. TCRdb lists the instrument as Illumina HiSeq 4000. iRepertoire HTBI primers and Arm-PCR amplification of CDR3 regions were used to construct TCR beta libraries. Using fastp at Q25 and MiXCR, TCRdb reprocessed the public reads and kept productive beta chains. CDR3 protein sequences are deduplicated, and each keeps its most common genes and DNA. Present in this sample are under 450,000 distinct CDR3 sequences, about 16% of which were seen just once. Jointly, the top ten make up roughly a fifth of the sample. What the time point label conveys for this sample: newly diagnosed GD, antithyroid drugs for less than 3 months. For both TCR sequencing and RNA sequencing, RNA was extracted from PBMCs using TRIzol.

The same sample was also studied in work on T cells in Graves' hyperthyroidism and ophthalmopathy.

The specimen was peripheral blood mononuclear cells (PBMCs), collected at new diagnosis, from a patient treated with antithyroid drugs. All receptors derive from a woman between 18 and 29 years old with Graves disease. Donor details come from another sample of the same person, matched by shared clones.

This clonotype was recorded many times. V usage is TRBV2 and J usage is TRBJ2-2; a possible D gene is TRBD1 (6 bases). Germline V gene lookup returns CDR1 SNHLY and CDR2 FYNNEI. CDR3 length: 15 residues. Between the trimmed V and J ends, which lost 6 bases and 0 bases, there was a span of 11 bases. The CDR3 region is CASRTGPSNTGELFF. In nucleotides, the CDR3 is TGTGCCAGCAGGACAGGACCGTCGAACACCGGGGAGCTGTTTTTT.

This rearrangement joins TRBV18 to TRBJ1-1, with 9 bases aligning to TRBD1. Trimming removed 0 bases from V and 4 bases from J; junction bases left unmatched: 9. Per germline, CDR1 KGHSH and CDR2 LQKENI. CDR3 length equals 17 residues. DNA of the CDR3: TGTGCCAGCTCACCACCCGGACAGGGGTCTTGGGGCACTGAAGCTTTCTTT. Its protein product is CASSPPGQGSWGTEAFF. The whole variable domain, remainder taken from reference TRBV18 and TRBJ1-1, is NAGVMQNPRHLVRRRGQEARLRCSPMKGHSHVYWYRQLPEEGLKFMVYLQKENIIDESGMPKERFSAEFPKEGPSILRIQQVVRGDSAAYFCASSPPGQGSWGTEAFFGQGTRLTVV.

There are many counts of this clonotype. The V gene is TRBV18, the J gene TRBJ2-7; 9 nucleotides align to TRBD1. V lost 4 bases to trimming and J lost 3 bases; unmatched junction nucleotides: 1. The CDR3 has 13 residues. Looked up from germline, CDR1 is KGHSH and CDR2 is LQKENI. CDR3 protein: CASSRGQGYEQYF. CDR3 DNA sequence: TGTGCCAGCTCACGGGGACAGGGCTACGAGCAGTACTTC.

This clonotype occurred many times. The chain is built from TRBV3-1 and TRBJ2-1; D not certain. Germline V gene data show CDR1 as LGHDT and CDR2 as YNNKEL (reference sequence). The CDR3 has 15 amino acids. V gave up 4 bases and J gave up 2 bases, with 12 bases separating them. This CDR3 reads CASSPNFAAYNEQFF. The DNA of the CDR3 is TGTGCCAGCAGCCCCAATTTTGCGGCCTACAATGAGCAGTTCTTC.

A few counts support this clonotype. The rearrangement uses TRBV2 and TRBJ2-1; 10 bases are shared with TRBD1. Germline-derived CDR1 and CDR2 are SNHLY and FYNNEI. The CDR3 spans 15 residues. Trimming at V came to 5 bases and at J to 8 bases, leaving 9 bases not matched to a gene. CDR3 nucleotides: TGTGCCAGCAGTTTGTCCGGGACAGGGGCCCATGAGCAGTTCTTC. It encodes CASSLSGTGAHEQFF.

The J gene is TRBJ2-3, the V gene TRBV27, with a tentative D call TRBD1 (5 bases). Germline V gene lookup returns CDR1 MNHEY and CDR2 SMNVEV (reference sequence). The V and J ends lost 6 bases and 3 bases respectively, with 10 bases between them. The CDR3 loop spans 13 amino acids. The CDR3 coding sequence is TGTGCCAGCAGGCCAGGGTGGACAGATACGCAGTATTTT. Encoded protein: CASRPGWTDTQYF.

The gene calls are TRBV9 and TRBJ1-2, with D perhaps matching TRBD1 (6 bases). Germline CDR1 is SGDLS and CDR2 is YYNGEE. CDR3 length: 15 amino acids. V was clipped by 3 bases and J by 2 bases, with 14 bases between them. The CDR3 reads CASSARDTQNYGYTF. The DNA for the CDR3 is TGTGCCAGCAGCGCCCGGGACACCCAAAACTATGGCTACACCTTC.

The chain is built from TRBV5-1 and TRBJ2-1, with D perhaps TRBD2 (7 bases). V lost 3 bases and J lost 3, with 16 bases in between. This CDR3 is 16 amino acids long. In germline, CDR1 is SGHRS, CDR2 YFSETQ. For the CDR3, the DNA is TGCGCCAGCAGCTGGGGGGCTAGCGGATTCTACAATGAGCAGTTCTTC. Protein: CASSWGASGFYNEQFF.

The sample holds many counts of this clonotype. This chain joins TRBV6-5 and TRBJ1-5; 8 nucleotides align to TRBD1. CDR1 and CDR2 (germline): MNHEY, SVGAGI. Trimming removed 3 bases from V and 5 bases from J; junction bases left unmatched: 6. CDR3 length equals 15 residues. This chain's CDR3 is CASSYVTGGHQPQHF. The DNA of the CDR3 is TGTGCCAGCAGTTATGTTACAGGGGGACATCAGCCCCAGCATTTT.

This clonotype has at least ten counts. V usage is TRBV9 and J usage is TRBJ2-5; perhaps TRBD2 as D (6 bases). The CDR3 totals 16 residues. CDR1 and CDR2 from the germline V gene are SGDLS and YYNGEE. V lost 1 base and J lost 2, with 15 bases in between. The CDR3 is CASSVNPSETQETQYF. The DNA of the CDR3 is TGTGCCAGCAGCGTAAATCCTAGCGAGACACAAGAGACCCAGTACTTC.

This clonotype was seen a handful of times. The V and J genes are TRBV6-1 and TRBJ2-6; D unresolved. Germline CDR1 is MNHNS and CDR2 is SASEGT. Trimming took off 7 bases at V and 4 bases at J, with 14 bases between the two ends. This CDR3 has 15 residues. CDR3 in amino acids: CASTLKGSGANVLTF. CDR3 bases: TGTGCCAGCACACTAAAGGGATCCGGGGCCAACGTCCTGACTTTC.

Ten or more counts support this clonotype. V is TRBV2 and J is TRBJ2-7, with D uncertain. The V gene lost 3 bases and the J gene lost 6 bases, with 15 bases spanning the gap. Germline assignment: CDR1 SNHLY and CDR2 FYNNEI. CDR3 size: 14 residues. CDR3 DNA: TGTGCCAGCAGTGAGGATGATCCCCTCCGCGAGCAGTACTTC. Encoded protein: CASSEDDPLREQYF. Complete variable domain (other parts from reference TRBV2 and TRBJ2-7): EPEVTQTPSHQVTQMGQEVILRCVPISNHLYFYWYRQILGQKVEFLVSFYNNEISEKSEIFDDQFSVERPDGSNFTLKIRSTKLEDSAMYFCASSEDDPLREQYFGPGTRLTVT.

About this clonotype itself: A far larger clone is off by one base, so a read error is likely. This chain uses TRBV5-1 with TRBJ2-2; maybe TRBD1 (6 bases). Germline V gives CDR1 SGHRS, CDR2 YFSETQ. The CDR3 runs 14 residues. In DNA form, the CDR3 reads TGTGCCAGCAGGGGTCTCCAATACGCCGGGGAGCTGTTTTTT. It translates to CASRGLQYAGELFF.

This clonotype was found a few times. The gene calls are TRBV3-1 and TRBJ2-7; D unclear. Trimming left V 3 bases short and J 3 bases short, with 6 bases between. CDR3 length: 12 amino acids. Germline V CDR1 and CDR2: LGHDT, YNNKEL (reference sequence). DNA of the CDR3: TGTGCCAGCAGCCATATCAGCTACGAGCAGTACTTC. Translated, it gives CASSHISYEQYF.

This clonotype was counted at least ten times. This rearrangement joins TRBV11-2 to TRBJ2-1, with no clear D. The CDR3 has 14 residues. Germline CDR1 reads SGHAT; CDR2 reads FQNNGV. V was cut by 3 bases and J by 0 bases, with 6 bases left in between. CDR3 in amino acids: CASSFASSYNEQFF. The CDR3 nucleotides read TGTGCCAGCAGCTTTGCTAGCTCCTACAATGAGCAGTTCTTC.

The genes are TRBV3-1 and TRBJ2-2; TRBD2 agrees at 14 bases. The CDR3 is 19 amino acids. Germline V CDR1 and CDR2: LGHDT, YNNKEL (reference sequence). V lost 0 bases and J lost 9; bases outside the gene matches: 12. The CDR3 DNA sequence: TGTGCCAGCAGCCAAGAGCTCCGGGGACTAGCGGGGGCCAACCGGGAGCTGTTTTTT. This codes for CASSQELRGLAGANRELFF.